This T cell receptor (beta chain) was observed in a study of T cells in Graves' hyperthyroidism and ophthalmopathy. Whole-study results and caveats: Ophthalmopathy onset followed model prediction by a median approximately seven months.

Graves' hyperthyroidism was deemed stable absent ophthalmopathy progression within 18 months. Diagnoses were established using clinical symptoms, serum thyroxine and TRAb, thyroid ultrasound and orbital computed tomography. Amplification of TCR beta CDR3 regions was performed using RNA transcripts as template. TCR CDR3 regions were first amplified by RT-PCR with HTBI primers. TCRdb analysed the multiplex PCR reads with MiXCR anew, one entry per CDR3 protein. Counted here are 20,000 to 30,000 distinct CDR3 sequences, less than 45% occurring once; the ten biggest clones make up approximately 10%. Details on this clonotype: Its antigen is not identified.

The sample consisted of blood. The sequence was obtained from a woman under 40 with Graves' hyperthyroidism.

CDR3 region: CASSEAWTGIVAFF. In DNA, the CDR3 is TGTGCCAGCAGTGAAGCATGGACAGGGATTGTGGCTTTCTTT. This rearrangement joins TRBV6-1 to TRBJ1-1, with 8 bases matching TRBD1. The CDR3 covers 14 residues. CDR1 is MNHNS, CDR2 SASEGT, per germline. V shed 0 bases and J 11 bases; nucleotides not matched to a gene: 8.